This T cell receptor (beta chain) was captured in a study of blood T cell repertoires in COVID-19. Study summary: In each case, the material was cDNA or gDNA derived from T cells, B-cell-depleted T cells, or PBMCs.

Methods used by the authors: Estimation of nucleated cell counts relied on the amplification of reference gene primers. The assay was immunoSEQ multiplex PCR, and TCRdb's table has in-frame clones only and misses some. V, J and clone size are taken as reported in that table, and D and trimming were inferred from the DNA itself. The table has a few hundred thousand clones, around 83% seen once. CDR3 size: 14 residues. The V end lost 0 bases, the J end lost 10 bases, and 15 bases lay between the germline ends. Germline V gene sequence: CDR1 WSHSY, CDR2 SAAADI. Sequences were obtained from peripheral blood. V gene TRBV10-2 combines with J gene TRBJ1-1, with D perhaps TRBD1 (6 bases). The receptor's source is a woman between 40 and 55 years old who had recovered from COVID-19. The CDR3 is CASSESGGGRRAFF. The CDR3 DNA is TGCGCCAGCAGTGAGTCGGGAGGGGGAAGGCGAGCTTTCTTT.